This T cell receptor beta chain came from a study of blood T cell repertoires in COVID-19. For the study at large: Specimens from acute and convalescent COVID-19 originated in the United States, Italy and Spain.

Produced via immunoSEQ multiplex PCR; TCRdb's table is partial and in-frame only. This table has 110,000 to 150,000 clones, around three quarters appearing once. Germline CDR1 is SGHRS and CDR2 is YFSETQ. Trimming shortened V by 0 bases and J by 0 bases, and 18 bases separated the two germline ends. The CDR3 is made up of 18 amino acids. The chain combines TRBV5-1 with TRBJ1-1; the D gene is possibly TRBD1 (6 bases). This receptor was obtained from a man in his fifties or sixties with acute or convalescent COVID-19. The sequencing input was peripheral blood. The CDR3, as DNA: TGCGCCAGCAGCTTGGCCCGTGGTCCAGGGGAGTTGAACACTGAAGCTTTCTTT. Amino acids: CASSLARGPGELNTEAFF.